This record looks at one T cell receptor beta chain sequence and its context. Its antigen is still unknown. The sample originates from a study of vaccination and CD4 T cells after COVID-19. Overall study: Blood was drawn a median around 72 days post second dose, range 14 to 241. Cells were stimulated with overlapping spike peptide pools from SARS-CoV-2, HCoV-NL63, HCoV-OC43 and HCoV-229E. Some control cultures received a CEFX pool, which served as the positive control. Others received an HIV-1 Nef pool or no peptide.

Findings and caveats of the study: Convalescent patients' clones that were vaccine-specific were spike mono-reactive in 304 of 307 cases.

An Oncomine TCR Beta short-read assay was used to sequence the DNA from cultured CD4+ T cells. TCRdb recomputed calls from the PCR reads with MiXCR, one row per CDR3 protein. This sample carries roughly 13,000 distinct CDR3 sequences, around a third of them seen once, and the ten largest clones take 10%. Treatment here: 10-day PBMC culture with coronavirus spike peptide pools or control peptides (ViraFEST assay). Trimming shortened V by 4 bases and J by 0 bases, and 9 bases separated the two germline ends. From germline, CDR1 is SGHTA and CDR2 FQGNSA. This CDR3 contains 14 residues. This chain links TRBV7-2 with TRBJ1-1, with D perhaps TRBD1 (5 bases). This receptor was obtained from a human donor who had recovered from COVID-19. The sequencing used CD4+ T cells from blood, cultured in vitro, collected after SARS-CoV-2 vaccination. CDR3 sequence: CASSSGQMNTEAFF. CDR3 nucleotides: TGTGCCAGCAGCTCCGGACAAATGAACACTGAAGCTTTCTTT.